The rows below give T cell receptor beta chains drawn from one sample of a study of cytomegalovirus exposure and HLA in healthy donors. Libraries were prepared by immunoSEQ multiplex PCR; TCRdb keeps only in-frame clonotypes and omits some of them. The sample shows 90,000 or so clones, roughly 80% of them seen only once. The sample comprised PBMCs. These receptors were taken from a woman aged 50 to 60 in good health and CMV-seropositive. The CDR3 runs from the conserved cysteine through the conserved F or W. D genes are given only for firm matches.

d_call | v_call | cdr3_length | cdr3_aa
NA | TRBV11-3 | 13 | CASRRQTTGELFF
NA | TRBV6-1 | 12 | CASSVTSYEQYF
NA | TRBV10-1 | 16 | CASSEYPAGLGYEQYF
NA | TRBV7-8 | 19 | CASSLARQPGSSGANVLTF
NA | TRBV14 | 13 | CASDKSSGNTIYF
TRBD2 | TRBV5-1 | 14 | CASSLAGGPYEQYF
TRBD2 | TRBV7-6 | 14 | CASSPSAGPNEQFF
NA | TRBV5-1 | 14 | CASSLFAENSPLHF
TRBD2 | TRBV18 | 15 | CASSRTSGFTDTQYF
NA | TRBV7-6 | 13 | CASSPLGSYEQYF
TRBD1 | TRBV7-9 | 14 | CASSSGQDRQPQHF
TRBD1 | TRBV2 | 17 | CASSERGQGIFRSPLHF
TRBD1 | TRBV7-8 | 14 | CATKTGGGTDTQYF
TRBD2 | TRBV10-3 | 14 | CAISELAGGLEQYF
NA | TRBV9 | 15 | CASSVGSTSPDEQFF
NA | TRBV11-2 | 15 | CASSLGGRGSYEQYF
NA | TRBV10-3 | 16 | CAISEWIQGGRNEQFF
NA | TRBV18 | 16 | CASSPGVSQGSSPLHF
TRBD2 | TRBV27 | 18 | CASSLRALGLAGGDEQFF
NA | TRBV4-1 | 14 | CASSQNQGGGEAFF
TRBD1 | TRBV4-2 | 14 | CASSQYGQGTEAFF
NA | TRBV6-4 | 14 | CASSDDRPNYGYTF
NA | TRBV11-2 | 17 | CASSLVPGLRSNEKLFF
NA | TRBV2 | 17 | CASTRGGGGTYNSPLHF
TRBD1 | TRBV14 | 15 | CASSQDQGAFGELFF
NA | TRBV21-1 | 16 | CASSPGRREKADTQYF
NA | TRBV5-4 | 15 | CASSLDNGRNTEAFF
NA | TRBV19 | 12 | CASSIKGMQAFF
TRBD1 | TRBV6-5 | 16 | CASSSGQVLSGNTIYF
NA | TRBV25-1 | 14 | CASSENRWISKAFF
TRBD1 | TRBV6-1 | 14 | CASSGDREYNEQFF
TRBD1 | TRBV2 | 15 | CASRTGRFPNQPQHF
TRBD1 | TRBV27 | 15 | CASSSRTGWGEKLFF
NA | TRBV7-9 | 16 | CASSLGGVRGYTEAFF
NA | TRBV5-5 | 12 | CASSGVNTEAFF
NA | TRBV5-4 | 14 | CASSLQGYNEKLFF
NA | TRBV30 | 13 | CAWSSTGNQPQHF
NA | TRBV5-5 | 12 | CASSPPGNEQFF
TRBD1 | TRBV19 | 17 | CASSTERDRDVNTEAFF
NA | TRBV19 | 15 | CASTLTRRYNQPQHF
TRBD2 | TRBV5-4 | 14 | CASMREPNTGELFF